This T cell receptor (beta chain) was found in a study of response to subunit inactivated influenza vaccine. TCRdb reprocessed the RT-PCR reads with MiXCR, giving one entry per CDR3 protein. The table lists about 190,000 distinct CDR3 sequences, 13% to 15% of them singletons. General study findings and limits: Authors suggested each seasonal influenza vaccination recruits few new T cells.

Between the trimmed V and J ends, which lost 3 bases and 6 bases, there was a span of 9 bases. The CDR3 is 13 amino acids. In germline, CDR1 is SGDLS, CDR2 YYNGEE. Worth noting for this clonotype: The antigen remains undetermined.

The sequence derives from a man in his fifties or sixties who received an inactivated influenza vaccine. The source material was CD8+ T cells sorted from PBMCs, sampled 5 days after vaccination. The chain recombines TRBV9 with TRBJ2-2, with no clear D. CDR3 loop: CASSDRAPGELFF. CDR3 nucleotides: TGTGCCAGCAGCGACCGGGCTCCCGGGGAGCTGTTTTTT. The whole variable domain, remainder taken from reference TRBV9 and TRBJ2-2, is DSGVTQTPKHLITATGQRVTLRCSPRSGDLSVYWYQQSLDQGLQFLIQYYNGEERAKGNILERFSAQQFPDLHSELNLSSLELGDSALYFCASSDRAPGELFFGEGSRLTVL.